One sample yielded the 9 T cell receptor beta chains listed below, sequenced in a study of siplizumab effects on memory and regulatory T cells. The data were produced by immunoSEQ multiplex PCR, yet TCRdb's version contains in-frame clones alone and is incomplete. The data show 26,000 or so clones, with 65% to 90% seen just once and approximately 26% held by the top ten. Sequencing was carried out using memory CD4+ T cells sorted from blood. All receptors come from a human donor in good health.

The J gene is TRBJ2-2, the V gene TRBV2; D could derive from TRBD1 or TRBD2 (5 bases each). V was clipped by 9 bases and J by 4 bases, with 24 bases between them. CDR1 SNHLY and CDR2 FYNNEI come from the germline V gene. The CDR3 extends over 17 amino acids. The CDR3 DNA follows: TGTGCCAGTTCGTCGGGGATCGGCAGGGTCGGCACCGGGGAGCTGTTTTTT. Translating it yields CASSSGIGRVGTGELFF.

The chain has TRBV5-8 and TRBJ2-7, with a tentative D call TRBD2 (6 bases). The V gene's germline CDR1 is SGHTS and CDR2 YDEGEE. The V and J ends lost 4 bases and 3 bases respectively, with 26 bases between them. This CDR3 spans 18 amino acids. In nucleotides, the CDR3 is TGTGCCAGCAGCAAAAGTAAACCGGGACTGGATGACCTCTACGAGCAGTACTTC. Translating it yields CASSKSKPGLDDLYEQYF.

On this clone itself: The same CDR3 is also encoded by other DNA sequences in this sample. CDR3 region: CASRGQGSYNEQFF. CDR3 coding DNA: TGCGCCAGCAGAGGACAGGGCTCCTACAATGAGCAGTTCTTC. The chain has TRBV5-1 and TRBJ2-1; TRBD1 aligns across 8 bases. Germline V gene lookup returns CDR1 SGHRS and CDR2 YFSETQ. The CDR3 runs 14 residues. V lost 5 bases and J lost 0; bases outside the gene matches: 1.

The CDR3: CASSPIAVLYYEQYF. The CDR3 DNA is TGTGCCAGCAGCCCCATTGCGGTTCTATACTACGAGCAGTACTTC. The chain links TRBV7-9 to TRBJ2-7; no reliable D call. The germline CDR1 and CDR2 sequences are SEHNR and FQNEAQ (reference sequence). The CDR3 is made up of 15 amino acids. Trimming cost V 5 bases and J 3 bases, with 17 bases left between them. Full variable domain (remainder filled in from reference TRBV7-9 and TRBJ2-7): DTGVSQNPRHKITKRGQNVTFRCDPISEHNRLYWYRQTLGQGPEFLTYFQNEAQLEKSRLLSDRFSAERPKGSFSTLEIQRTEQGDSAMYLCASSPIAVLYYEQYFGPGTRLTVT.

This rearrangement joins TRBV7-2 to TRBJ2-5; the D gene could be TRBD1 or TRBD2 (5 bases each). The CDR3 length is 16 residues. Germline V gives CDR1 SGHTA, CDR2 FQGNSA. Trimming left V 1 base short and J 1 base short, with 13 bases between. CDR3 residues: CASSLVGTPTQETQYF. In DNA, the CDR3 is TGTGCCAGCAGCTTAGTTGGGACGCCTACCCAAGAGACCCAGTACTTC.

The chain combines TRBV5-1 with TRBJ2-1; the D gene could be TRBD1 or TRBD2 (6 bases each). The length of the CDR3 is 13 residues. From germline, CDR1 is SGHRS and CDR2 YFSETQ. Trimming took 7 bases from V and 7 from J, leaving 15 bases between them. CDR3 sequence (DNA): TGCGCCAGCGGTACAGGGAGGAGTAATGAGCAGTTCTTC. As protein: CASGTGRSNEQFF.

The rearrangement uses TRBV7-2 and TRBJ1-3; D might be TRBD1 (6 bases). The CDR3 is 14 amino acids. The germline gives CDR1 SGHTA, CDR2 FQGNSA. V shed 4 bases and J shed 2 bases, with 9 bases lying between them. CDR3 loop: CASSSRTAGNTIYF. The CDR3 coding sequence is TGTGCCAGCAGCTCCCGGACAGCTGGAAACACCATATATTTT.

The rearrangement links TRBV18 to TRBJ2-7, with TRBD2 matching over 13 bases. Trimming removed 6 bases from V and 5 bases from J; junction bases left unmatched: 7. The germline gives CDR1 KGHSH, CDR2 LQKENI. This CDR3 is 15 amino acids long. The CDR3 DNA reads as TGTGCCAGCTCCCCGACTAGCGGGAGGTCTCACGAGCAGTACTTC. Its translation: CASSPTSGRSHEQYF.

The genes are TRBV14 and TRBJ2-3; D is unclear. This CDR3 has 14 residues. In germline, CDR1 is SGHDN, CDR2 FVKESK. With 0 bases removed from V and 2 bases from J, the gap between germline ends came to 6 bases. Here the CDR3 reads CASSQEYPTDTQYF. CDR3 sequence (DNA): TGTGCCAGCAGCCAAGAATACCCCACAGATACGCAGTATTTT.